This T cell receptor (beta chain) was recorded in a study of cytomegalovirus exposure and HLA in healthy donors. Findings and caveats of the study: Likely technical artifact: a cluster of highly shared sequence variants.

Turning to this clone: Its antigen is undetermined.

The PCR ran on 60 Vbeta and 13 Jbeta primers. Sequenced by immunoSEQ multiplex PCR; TCRdb stores in-frame clones only, minus some. Of 150,000 to 170,000 clones listed, roughly 80% are singletons. Specimen: PBMCs. This sequence was found in a man aged 25 to 40 in good health and CMV-seropositive.

The CDR3 nucleotides read TGTGCCAGCAGCATAACAGGGGGCCTCTACGAGCAGTACTTC. As protein: CASSITGGLYEQYF. This sequence joins TRBV7-8 and TRBJ2-7, with 9 bases identical to TRBD1. Per the germline V gene, CDR1 is SGHVS and CDR2 is FQNEAQ. The length of the CDR3 is 14 residues. Trimming cost V 5 bases and J 3 bases; bases outside gene matches: 5.